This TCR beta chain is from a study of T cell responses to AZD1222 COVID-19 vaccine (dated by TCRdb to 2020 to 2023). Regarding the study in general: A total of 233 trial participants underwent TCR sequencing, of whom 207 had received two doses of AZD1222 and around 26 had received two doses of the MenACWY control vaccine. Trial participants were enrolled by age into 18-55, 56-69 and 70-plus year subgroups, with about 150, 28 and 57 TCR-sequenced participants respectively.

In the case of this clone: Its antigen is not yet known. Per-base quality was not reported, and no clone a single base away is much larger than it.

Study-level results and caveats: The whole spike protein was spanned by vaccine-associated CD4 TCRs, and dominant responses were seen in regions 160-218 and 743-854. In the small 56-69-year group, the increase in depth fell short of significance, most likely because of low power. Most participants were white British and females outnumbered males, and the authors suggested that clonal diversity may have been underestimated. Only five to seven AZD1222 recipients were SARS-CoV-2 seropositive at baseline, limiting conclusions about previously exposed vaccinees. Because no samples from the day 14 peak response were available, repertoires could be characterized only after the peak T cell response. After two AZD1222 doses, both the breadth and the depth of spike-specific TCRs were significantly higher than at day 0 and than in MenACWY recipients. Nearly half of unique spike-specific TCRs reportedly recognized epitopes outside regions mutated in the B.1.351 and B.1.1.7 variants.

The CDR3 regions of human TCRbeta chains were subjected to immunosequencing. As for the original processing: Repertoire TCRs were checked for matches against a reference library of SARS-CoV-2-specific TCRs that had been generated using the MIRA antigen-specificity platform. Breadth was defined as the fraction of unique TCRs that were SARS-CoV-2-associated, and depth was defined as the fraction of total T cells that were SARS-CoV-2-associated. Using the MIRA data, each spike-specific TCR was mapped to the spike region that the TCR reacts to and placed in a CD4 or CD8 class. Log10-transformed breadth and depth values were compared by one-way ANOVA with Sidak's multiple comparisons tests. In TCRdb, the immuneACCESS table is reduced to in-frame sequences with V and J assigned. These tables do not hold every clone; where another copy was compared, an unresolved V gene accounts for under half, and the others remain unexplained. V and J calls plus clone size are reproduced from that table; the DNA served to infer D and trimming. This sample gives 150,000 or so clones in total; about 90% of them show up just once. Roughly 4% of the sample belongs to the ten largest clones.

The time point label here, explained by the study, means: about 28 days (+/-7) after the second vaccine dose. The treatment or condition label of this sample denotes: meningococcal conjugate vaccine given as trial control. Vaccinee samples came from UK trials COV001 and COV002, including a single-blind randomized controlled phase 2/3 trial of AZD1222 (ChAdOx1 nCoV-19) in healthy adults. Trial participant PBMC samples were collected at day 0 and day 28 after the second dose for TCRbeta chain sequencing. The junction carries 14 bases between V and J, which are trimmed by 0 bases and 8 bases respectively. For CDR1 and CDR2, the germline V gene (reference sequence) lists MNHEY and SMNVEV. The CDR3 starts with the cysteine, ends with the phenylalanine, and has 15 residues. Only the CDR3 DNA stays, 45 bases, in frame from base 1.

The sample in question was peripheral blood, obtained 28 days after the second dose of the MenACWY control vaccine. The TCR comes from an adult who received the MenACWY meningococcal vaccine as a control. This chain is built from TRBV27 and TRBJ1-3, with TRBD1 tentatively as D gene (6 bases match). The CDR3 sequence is CASSLSIIGGHTIYF. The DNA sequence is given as TGTGCCAGCAGTTTATCGATAATAGGGGGTCACACCATATATTTT.